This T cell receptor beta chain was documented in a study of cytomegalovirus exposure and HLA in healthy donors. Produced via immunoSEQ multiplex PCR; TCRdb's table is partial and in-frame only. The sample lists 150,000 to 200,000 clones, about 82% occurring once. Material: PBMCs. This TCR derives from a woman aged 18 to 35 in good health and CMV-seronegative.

The CDR3 loop is CASSLDLGGKETQYF. DNA of the CDR3: TGTGCCAGCAGCTTAGATCTGGGGGGGAAGGAGACCCAGTACTTC. The chain has TRBV11-2 and TRBJ2-5; 7 positions agree with TRBD2. CDR1 and CDR2 from the germline V gene are SGHAT and FQNNGV. The CDR3 loop spans 15 amino acids. V was pared by 0 bases and J by 5 bases, with 6 bases of the junction left unmatched.